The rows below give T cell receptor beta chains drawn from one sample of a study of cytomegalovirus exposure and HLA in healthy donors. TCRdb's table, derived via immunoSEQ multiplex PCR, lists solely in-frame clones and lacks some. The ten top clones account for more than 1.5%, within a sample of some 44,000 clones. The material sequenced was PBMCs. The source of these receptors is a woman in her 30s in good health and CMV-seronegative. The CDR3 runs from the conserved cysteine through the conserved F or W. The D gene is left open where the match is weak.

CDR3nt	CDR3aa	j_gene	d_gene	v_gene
TGTGCCAGCAGTTCCGGGACAGGGAACAATCAGCCCCAGCATTTT	CASSSGTGNNQPQHF	TRBJ1-5	TRBD1	TRBV7-9
TGTGCCAGCAGGGACAGGGGGTACCAAGAGACCCAGTACTTC	CASRDRGYQETQYF	TRBJ2-5	TRBD1	TRBV6-6
TGTGCCAGCAGTTCCCCGGGACAGGGGGCCGAAGAGACCCAGTACTTC	CASSSPGQGAEETQYF	TRBJ2-5	TRBD1	TRBV25-1
TGTGCCAGCAGCGTAGGGGGACTAGCGGACAATGAGCAGTTCTTC	CASSVGGLADNEQFF	TRBJ2-1	TRBD2	TRBV9
TGTGCCAGTAGTATAGCGGACAGGGGCTACGAGCAGTACTTC	CASSIADRGYEQYF	TRBJ2-7	TRBD1	TRBV19
TGTGCCAGCAGCCAAGAGGCAAACACCGGGGAGCTGTTTTTT	CASSQEANTGELFF	TRBJ2-2	.	TRBV4-2
TGTGCCAGCAGCCCAGTAGGGGGGGTCAACACCGGGGAGCTGTTTTTT	CASSPVGGVNTGELFF	TRBJ2-2	.	TRBV28
TGCGCCAGCAGCCAAGAAGTCCCGGGAATGTCTCAGCCCCAGCATTTT	CASSQEVPGMSQPQHF	TRBJ1-5	.	TRBV4-1
TGTGCCAGCAGTCTAACAGGATTAGGTAATCAGCCCCAGCATTTT	CASSLTGLGNQPQHF	TRBJ1-5	.	TRBV6-5
TGTGCCAGCAGTTACTCCGGGTTTAACTATGGCTACACCTTC	CASSYSGFNYGYTF	TRBJ1-2	.	TRBV6-5
TGTGCCAGTAGTAGGAGGCTGAACACTGAAGCTTTCTTT	CASSRRLNTEAFF	TRBJ1-1	.	TRBV19
TGTGCCTGGGGTTTGCGGGCTAACAATGAGCAGTTCTTC	CAWGLRANNEQFF	TRBJ2-1	.	TRBV30
TGCGCCAGCAGCCAGAGTATGGCCAGGGGCCCCTCAGCCCAGCATTTT	CASSQSMARGPSAQHF	TRBJ1-5	.	TRBV4-1
TGTGCCAGCTCTGAAGCGGGAGGACTATACAATGAGCAGTTCTTC	CASSEAGGLYNEQFF	TRBJ2-1	TRBD2	TRBV9
TGTGCCAGCAGTTTAGGGACAGGGGCCGAGCAGTACTTC	CASSLGTGAEQYF	TRBJ2-7	TRBD1	TRBV27
TGTGCCAGCAGTTACTCCGAGGGACACAAAGAGCAGTACTTC	CASSYSEGHKEQYF	TRBJ2-7	.	TRBV6-6
TGCGCCAGCAGCATACAGGGGAATCAGCCCCAGCATTTT	CASSIQGNQPQHF	TRBJ1-5	TRBD1	TRBV5-1
TGTGCCAGCAGCTTATGGGACAGGGCGTTTGATGGCTACACCTTC	CASSLWDRAFDGYTF	TRBJ1-2	TRBD1	TRBV7-9
TGTGCCAGCAGTTCGAGGGCTGGGAGCAATCAGCCCCAGCATTTT	CASSSRAGSNQPQHF	TRBJ1-5	.	TRBV6-5
TGTGCCAGCAGCGTCGGGGCTAGCGGGAGTGTCGAGCAGTACTTC	CASSVGASGSVEQYF	TRBJ2-7	TRBD2	TRBV4-2
TGTGCCAGCAGTTACGGACAGGGACGGGGCTACACCTTC	CASSYGQGRGYTF	TRBJ1-2	TRBD1	TRBV6-5
TGTGCCAGCTGCTGGACTTTGAACACCGGGGAGCTGTTTTTT	CASCWTLNTGELFF	TRBJ2-2	.	TRBV6-1
TGTGCCAGCAGTTACCCGGGGGGGAGGGAGACCCAGTACTTC	CASSYPGGRETQYF	TRBJ2-5	TRBD2	TRBV6-5
TGTGCCTGGAGGGACCGACGGGATAGAGGCTACACCTTC	CAWRDRRDRGYTF	TRBJ1-2	.	TRBV30
TGTGCCTGGAGACTCGGGACAGCCGTCTCCACTGAAGCTTTCTTT	CAWRLGTAVSTEAFF	TRBJ1-1	TRBD1	TRBV30
TGTGCCAGCAGCTTATTAGGGGGGGCCTACGAGCAGTACTTC	CASSLLGGAYEQYF	TRBJ2-7	.	TRBV7-2
TGCGCCAGCAGCCCTAGCGGGACGCCGGGGGAGCAGTACTTC	CASSPSGTPGEQYF	TRBJ2-7	TRBD2	TRBV5-1
TGTGCCAGCAGCTTAGACCCCGGGTTCTACGAGCAGTACTTC	CASSLDPGFYEQYF	TRBJ2-7	.	TRBV7-2
TGTGCCAGCAGTTACGGAGCGGGGAGCAATCAGCCCCAGCATTTT	CASSYGAGSNQPQHF	TRBJ1-5	.	TRBV6-5
TGTGCCAGTAGTGGACGGACAGGTTGGGGGAATCAGCCCCAGCATTTT	CASSGRTGWGNQPQHF	TRBJ1-5	TRBD1	TRBV19
TGCGCCAGCAGCTTGGGCAGCGGGTACTCCTACGAGCAGTACTTC	CASSLGSGYSYEQYF	TRBJ2-7	.	TRBV5-1
TGCAGCGTTCCCGGGACAGCCACAGATACGCAGTATTTT	CSVPGTATDTQYF	TRBJ2-3	TRBD1	TRBV29-1
TGTGCCAGCAGCCCACGACATAGCGGGAGCTCCTACAATGAGCAGTTCTTC	CASSPRHSGSSYNEQFF	TRBJ2-1	TRBD2	TRBV7-2
TGTGCCAGTAGTACGGGACAGGGGCGACAAGAGACCCAGTACTTC	CASSTGQGRQETQYF	TRBJ2-5	TRBD1	TRBV19
TGTGCCAGCAGCCTCGGGACAGGGATCGAGTACACTGAAGCTTTCTTT	CASSLGTGIEYTEAFF	TRBJ1-1	TRBD1	TRBV5-4
TGTGCCAGCACCCCCATAACAGGCTCACCTGGAAACACCATATATTTT	CASTPITGSPGNTIYF	TRBJ1-3	.	TRBV11-2
TGTGCCAGCAGTTCCAGCGGGAGGGCTATCTACGAGCAGTACTTC	CASSSSGRAIYEQYF	TRBJ2-7	TRBD2	TRBV6-5
TGCGCCAGCACACAGGGGACCGCTAATGAGCAGTTCTTC	CASTQGTANEQFF	TRBJ2-1	TRBD1	TRBV5-1
TGCGCCAGCAGCTTACGAGGGAGTTTGACAGAGACCCAGTACTTC	CASSLRGSLTETQYF	TRBJ2-5	.	TRBV5-1
TGTGCCAGCAGTTTAGTGGGTGGACAGATGACAAGCTCTGGGGCCAACGTCCTGACTTTC	CASSLVGGQMTSSGANVLTF	TRBJ2-6	.	TRBV27